Given below is one T cell receptor beta chain in context. This entry belongs to a study of blood T cell repertoires in COVID-19. The protocol was immunoSEQ multiplex PCR, while the TCRdb copy is restricted to in-frame clones and leaves out a portion. Of about 140,000 clones in the sample, 78% were seen once. Unmatched junction bases numbered 7, after V lost 7 bases and J lost 8 bases. Germline CDR1 is LGHNT and CDR2 is FRNRAP. The CDR3 covers 12 residues. V is TRBV12-5 and J is TRBJ1-1; 7 bases fit TRBD1. This clonotype originated in a woman between 55 and 75 years old with acute or convalescent COVID-19. Sequenced material: peripheral blood. The CDR3: CASARQGLEAFF. CDR3 DNA: TGTGCTAGTGCCAGACAGGGTCTAGAAGCTTTCTTT.